Listed below are T cell receptor beta chains from one sample, sequenced in a study of OX40 agonist ivuxolimab in advanced cancers. Clones were sequenced by immunoSEQ multiplex PCR, and TCRdb holds only the in-frame ones, with some missing. The sample holds tens of thousands of clones; 75% to 85% are singletons and the top ten take 1.1%. The specimen was CD4+ or CD8+ T cells sorted from blood, collected in a trial of the OX40 agonist ivuxolimab. The receptors were sampled from an adult with an advanced solid tumor such as melanoma, head and neck, liver or kidney cancer. The CDR3 runs from the conserved cysteine through the conserved F or W. The D gene is left open where the match is weak. Clone sizes are given selectively: once, few, many, or a class where the clone is expanded.

DNA: TGTGCCAGCTTTCTCAGACAGGGGGATACACCCCTCCACTTT
CDR3: CASFLRQGDTPLHF
D: TRBD1
V: TRBV6-6
J: TRBJ1-6
size: -

DNA: TGTGCCAGCAGCTTAGGACTAGCGGGGCCCACAGATACGCAGTATTTT
CDR3: CASSLGLAGPTDTQYF
D: TRBD2
V: TRBV7-2
J: TRBJ2-3
size: -

DNA: TGTGCCAGCAGTACCGGGACGTTGGGCACCGGGGAGCTGTTTTTT
CDR3: CASSTGTLGTGELFF
D: -
V: TRBV6-1
J: TRBJ2-2
size: -

DNA: TGTGCCAGCAGTGAACCAGGACAGGGTAGCGACGAGCAGTACTTC
CDR3: CASSEPGQGSDEQYF
D: TRBD1
V: TRBV6-1
J: TRBJ2-7
size: few

DNA: TGTGCCAGTAGTATCCATAGCGGGCAGGGGGATGGGAACACTGAAGCTTTCTTT
CDR3: CASSIHSGQGDGNTEAFF
D: TRBD1
V: TRBV19
J: TRBJ1-1
size: -

DNA: TGTGCCAGCAGCTTAGTCGGGGGCCTCAGCTCCTACGAGCAGTACTTC
CDR3: CASSLVGGLSSYEQYF
D: -
V: TRBV7-2
J: TRBJ2-7
size: few

DNA: TGTGCCACTCGGACAGCTAATCAGCCCCAGCATTTT
CDR3: CATRTANQPQHF
D: -
V: TRBV28
J: TRBJ1-5
size: -

DNA: TGTGCCATCAGTGATTTAGATACGCAGTATTTT
CDR3: CAISDLDTQYF
D: -
V: TRBV10-3
J: TRBJ2-3
size: -

DNA: TGTGCCAGCAGTAACCAAGAGACCCAGTACTTC
CDR3: CASSNQETQYF
D: -
V: TRBV11-1
J: TRBJ2-5
size: -

DNA: TGCGCCAGCAGCTTGGATAAAGGCGGGGGAACCGGGGAGCTGTTTTTT
CDR3: CASSLDKGGGTGELFF
D: TRBD2
V: TRBV5-1
J: TRBJ2-2
size: -

DNA: TGTGCCAGCAGCTCCCTTAGACAGGGGGTAGGCGCTGAAGCTTTCTTT
CDR3: CASSSLRQGVGAEAFF
D: TRBD1
V: TRBV5-5
J: TRBJ1-1
size: -

DNA: TGCGCCAGCAGCCGCGGGAGGGCGGGGCACACCCAGTACTTC
CDR3: CASSRGRAGHTQYF
D: TRBD2
V: TRBV4-1
J: TRBJ2-5
size: -

DNA: TGTGCCAGCTCACCACAGGGGGCGCTTGGAGAAAAACTGTTTTTT
CDR3: CASSPQGALGEKLFF
D: TRBD1
V: TRBV18
J: TRBJ1-4
size: -

DNA: TGTGCCAGCACAGGGGGCGGATACGAGCAGTACTTC
CDR3: CASTGGGYEQYF
D: TRBD1
V: TRBV6-6
J: TRBJ2-7
size: -

DNA: TGTGCCAGCAACTCCTTAAGGGCCAGAATACTCCAAGAGACCCAGTACTTC
CDR3: CASNSLRARILQETQYF
D: -
V: TRBV5-8
J: TRBJ2-5
size: -

DNA: TGTGCCAGCAGAATAAACAGGGGTGCTGAAGCTTTCTTT
CDR3: CASRINRGAEAFF
D: TRBD1
V: TRBV6-4
J: TRBJ1-1
size: once

DNA: TGTGCCAGCAGCGGAGTCCGGGGGAACAGCACAGATACGCAGTATTTT
CDR3: CASSGVRGNSTDTQYF
D: -
V: TRBV9
J: TRBJ2-3
size: -

DNA: TGTGCCAGTAGGGCGACGGGTTCCTATGGCTACACCTTC
CDR3: CASRATGSYGYTF
D: -
V: TRBV25-1
J: TRBJ1-2
size: -

DNA: TGCGCCAGCACTACAGGGACGGCAGGAGCTGAAGCTTTCTTT
CDR3: CASTTGTAGAEAFF
D: -
V: TRBV5-1
J: TRBJ1-1
size: -

DNA: TGCGCCAGCAGCTCCCGGGGACTCCCTAAGGAGACCCAGTACTTC
CDR3: CASSSRGLPKETQYF
D: -
V: TRBV4-1
J: TRBJ2-5
size: -

DNA: TGCGCCAGCAGCTTGGAGGCGACATTTAGCTCCTACGAGCAGTACTTC
CDR3: CASSLEATFSSYEQYF
D: -
V: TRBV5-1
J: TRBJ2-7
size: -

DNA: TGTGCCAGCCGCGGGGCGGGGAACACTGAAGCTTTCTTT
CDR3: CASRGAGNTEAFF
D: -
V: TRBV11-2
J: TRBJ1-1
size: -

DNA: TGCGCCAGCAGCAGAGGGGTGAACACTGAAGCTTTCTTT
CDR3: CASSRGVNTEAFF
D: -
V: TRBV5-1
J: TRBJ1-1
size: -

DNA: TGCGCCAGCAGCTTTACAGGGGAGAACACTGAAGCTTTCTTT
CDR3: CASSFTGENTEAFF
D: TRBD1
V: TRBV5-1
J: TRBJ1-1
size: -

DNA: TGTGCCGTCCGGGGGCCCCTTTTATTTGCAACTAATGAAAAACTGTTTTTT
CDR3: CAVRGPLLFATNEKLFF
D: -
V: TRBV19
J: TRBJ1-4
size: -

DNA: TGTGCCAGCAGCTTCACGGGAACAGGGTCGAGCTATGGCTACACCTTC
CDR3: CASSFTGTGSSYGYTF
D: -
V: TRBV7-9
J: TRBJ1-2
size: few

DNA: TGTGCCAGCAGCTTACAACAGGGGGCGTTGGAGACCCAGTACTTC
CDR3: CASSLQQGALETQYF
D: TRBD1
V: TRBV7-9
J: TRBJ2-5
size: -

DNA: TGTGCTAGTGGCCTGACAGGGAGGCCCAACTATGGCTACACCTTC
CDR3: CASGLTGRPNYGYTF
D: TRBD1
V: TRBV12-5
J: TRBJ1-2
size: once

DNA: TGTGCCAGCAGCCACGGGGGTGGAGGTAGGGGCTACACCTTC
CDR3: CASSHGGGGRGYTF
D: -
V: TRBV6-6
J: TRBJ1-2
size: -

DNA: TGCGCCAGCAGCTCCCTCTACAATGAGCAGTTCTTC
CDR3: CASSSLYNEQFF
D: -
V: TRBV5-1
J: TRBJ2-1
size: -

DNA: TGCGCCAGCAGCTTGGGGACAGGGGAAGAGACCCAGTACTTC
CDR3: CASSLGTGEETQYF
D: TRBD1
V: TRBV5-1
J: TRBJ2-5
size: once

DNA: TGTGCCAGCGGCCTTGGCAGCTCTGGGGCCAACGTCCTGACTTTC
CDR3: CASGLGSSGANVLTF
D: -
V: TRBV6-4
J: TRBJ2-6
size: few

DNA: TGTGCCAGCAGCTCGGAGGGACAGGGCCTTGGGGGCTACACCTTC
CDR3: CASSSEGQGLGGYTF
D: TRBD1
V: TRBV7-9
J: TRBJ1-2
size: -